This TCR beta chain was sequenced in a study of graft-versus-host responses after intestinal transplantation. The method was immunoSEQ multiplex PCR; TCRdb's version includes in-frame clones alone and lacks a portion of them. This sample has about 89,000 clones, with roughly 91% found just once. Germline V gene lookup returns CDR1 SQVTM and CDR2 ANQGSEA. V shed 1 base and J 8 bases; nucleotides not matched to a gene: 12. The CDR3 spans 16 residues. Comments on this clone: Its antigen remains unidentified.

The chain couples TRBV29-1 to TRBJ1-4; 8 bases agree with TRBD1. The clonotype was recovered from a human donor who received an intestinal transplant. The specimen was unstimulated CD4+ T cells sorted from spleen or lymph node cells, collected before intestinal transplant. CDR3: CSVEGADRGHFEKLFF. The CDR3 DNA sequence: TGCAGCGTTGAAGGGGCCGACAGGGGACATTTCGAAAAACTGTTTTTT.